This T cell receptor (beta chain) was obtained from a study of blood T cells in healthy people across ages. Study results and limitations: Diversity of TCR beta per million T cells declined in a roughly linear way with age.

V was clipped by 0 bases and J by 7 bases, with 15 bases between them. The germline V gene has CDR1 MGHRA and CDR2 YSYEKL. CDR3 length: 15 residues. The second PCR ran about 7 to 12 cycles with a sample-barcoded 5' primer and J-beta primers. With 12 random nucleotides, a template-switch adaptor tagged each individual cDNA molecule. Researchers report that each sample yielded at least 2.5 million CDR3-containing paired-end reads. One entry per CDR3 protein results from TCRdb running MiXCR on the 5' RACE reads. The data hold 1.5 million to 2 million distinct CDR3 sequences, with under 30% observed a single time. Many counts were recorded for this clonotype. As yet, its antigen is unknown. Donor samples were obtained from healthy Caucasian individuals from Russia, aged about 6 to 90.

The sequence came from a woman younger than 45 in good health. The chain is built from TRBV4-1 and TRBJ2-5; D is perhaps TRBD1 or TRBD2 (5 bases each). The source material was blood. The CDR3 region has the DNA TGCGCCAGCAGCCAAGACCTGACTAAGAGGGGGACCCAGTACTTC. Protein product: CASSQDLTKRGTQYF.